Listed below are T cell receptor beta chains from one sample, sequenced in a study of control samples from healthy donors and cancer patients. Produced via immunoSEQ multiplex PCR; TCRdb's table is partial and in-frame only. The sample has roughly 55,000 clones, about 96% seen once. Sequencing input: blood. These receptors all stem from a woman aged 18-29 years in good health. The conserved cysteine and the conserved F or W are not part of the CDR3 here.

>TRBJ2-5|TRBV4-2
ASSHSFWTRGIQETQY
>TRBJ1-1|TRBV24-1
ATSGRGTEAF
>TRBJ1-2|TRBV29-1
SARTSNYGYT
>TRBJ2-5|TRBV7-2
ASSLEQGAQKTQY
>TRBJ2-2|TRBV3-1/TRBV3-2
ASSPGGEETGELF
>TRBJ2-5|TRBV4-3
ASSQGASGGAVRETQY
>TRBJ2-7|TRBV3-1/TRBV3-2
ASSHLWGYEQY
>TRBJ1-3|TRBV11-2
ASSLQSFVSSGNTIY
>TRBJ2-2|TRBV21-1
ASSQRSGTSTVANTGELF
>TRBJ2-3|TRBV5-6
ASSYSARILDTQY
>TRBJ1-2|TRBV25-1
ASSEFGDSGYT
>TRBJ2-1|TRBV30
AWSAYNEQF
>TRBJ2-1|TRBV6-4
ASSRDREPNEQF
>TRBJ2-3|TRBV6-2/TRBV6-3
ASSYFRTGGSDTQY
>TRBJ2-5|TRBV6-5
ASRLGWAETQY
>TRBJ2-5|TRBV18
ASSPPSGQETQY
>TRBJ2-1|TRBV7-9
ASSSWTGVDISPNEQF
>TRBJ1-4|TRBV5-1
ASRDRGEKLF
>TRBJ1-2|TRBV15
ATSRDEGRGPGYT
>TRBJ1-1|TRBV30
AWTPWTGGVTEAF
>TRBJ2-5|TRBV28
ARTGLQETQY
>TRBJ2-5|TRBV5-1
ASSWRGGSFQETQY
>TRBJ1-2|TRBV6-6
ASSYDQGGYGYT
>TRBJ2-1|TRBV5-8
ASSLSWINEQF
>TRBJ1-1|TRBV5-1
ASSLNINTEAF
>TRBJ1-5|TRBV16
ASSQSGRGEQPQH
>TRBJ2-1|TRBV4-3
ASSQVAQGTPDNEQF
>TRBJ2-1|TRBV7-9
ASSVTYNEQF
>TRBJ1-2|TRBV6-5
ASSYADLSYGYT
>TRBJ1-2|TRBV28
ASSRGVYGYT
>TRBJ1-6|TRBV2
ASSPGLPRNSPLH
>TRBJ1-1|TRBV7-2
ASSSSVNTEAF
>TRBJ2-7|TRBV10-1
ASRIGRVYSYEQY
>TRBJ1-1|TRBV27
ASSSLFRMNTEAF
>TRBJ2-4|TRBV28
ASLSGGLAGVFGKNIQY
>TRBJ1-2|TRBV7-9
ASSLEAPGAYGYT
>TRBJ1-1|TRBV6-5
ASSYGPAITEAF
>TRBJ2-5|TRBV13
ASSLTSGGSQETQY
>TRBJ1-2|TRBV28
ASSPLGGGYT
>TRBJ1-2|TRBV11-2
ASSSQHRGYT
>TRBJ1-6|TRBV4-2
ASSQDGLSSYNSPLH
>TRBJ1-2|TRBV6-2/TRBV6-3
ASSYPDDGYT
>TRBJ2-7|TRBV12-3/TRBV12-4
ASSVYSTYEQY
>TRBJ1-2|TRBV9
ASSPRDRSVYGYT
>TRBJ1-3|TRBV15
ATSRDVSGNTIY
>TRBJ1-1|TRBV5-1
ASSLAGYTEAF
>TRBJ1-2|TRBV28
ATQGGAIVYGYT
>TRBJ1-2|TRBV5-1
ASSDVQGAQGYT
>TRBJ1-2|TRBV6-5
ASTLGTDPSGYT
>TRBJ1-1|TRBV6-5
ASRGHPNTEAF